The rows below give T cell receptor beta chains drawn from one sample of a study of CD8 T cells in ankylosing spondylitis. From the 5' RACE reads, TCRdb called clonotypes with MiXCR, one entry per CDR3 protein. This table holds hundreds of thousands of distinct CDR3 sequences, 20% to 30% found once. Sample: blood, either unsorted or a sorted T cell fraction (not recorded which). The receptors were sampled from a male donor with ankylosing spondylitis. Both conserved end residues are part of each CDR3. D genes are given only for firm matches. Some rows mark clone size as missing; the rest say once, few, many or name a class of expanded clone.

j_call	d_call	v_call	clone_size	cdr3_nt	cdr3_aa
TRBJ2-1	.	TRBV19	few	TGTGCCAGTACCCGGTCCGAACGGCGGTATGAGCAGTTCTTC	CASTRSERRYEQFF
TRBJ2-3	TRBD2	TRBV10-1	.	TGCGCCAGCAGTGACCGTTCTAGCGGGAGCACAGATACGCAGTATTTT	CASSDRSSGSTDTQYF
TRBJ2-7	.	TRBV5-6	few	TGTGCCAGCAGCTTGCCCACAGGGACCCCCTACGAGCAGTACTTC	CASSLPTGTPYEQYF
TRBJ1-1	.	TRBV20-1	.	TGCAGTGCTAGAGATCGCCAGGGGTGGTACACTGAAGCTTTCTTT	CSARDRQGWYTEAFF
TRBJ1-5	.	TRBV24-1	.	TGTGCCACCAGTGATCCCGGCTCCCCGGGGCATCAGCCCCAGCATTTT	CATSDPGSPGHQPQHF
TRBJ2-1	TRBD2	TRBV5-1	few	TGCGCCAGCAGCACCTTTTCTAGCGGAACCTACAATGAGCAGTTCTTC	CASSTFSSGTYNEQFF
TRBJ1-1	.	TRBV4-1	.	TGCGCCAGCAGCTCCCGGCTAGGGAACAGGGAGTTGAACACTGAAGCTTTCTTT	CASSSRLGNRELNTEAFF
TRBJ2-5	TRBD2	TRBV5-1	few	TGCGCCAGCAGCACGAGAAGCGGGAGCGCAGAGACCCAGTACTTC	CASSTRSGSAETQYF
TRBJ2-3	.	TRBV15	few	TGTGCCACCAGAACCCCAGGGAGTCTAGATACGCAGTATTTT	CATRTPGSLDTQYF
TRBJ2-1	TRBD2	TRBV12-3/TRBV12-4	.	TGTGCCAGCAGACGCACCGGGACTAGCGGCTACAATGAGCAGTTCTTC	CASRRTGTSGYNEQFF
TRBJ1-6	.	TRBV5-1	few	TGCGCCAGCAGCTCGACAGACAATAATTCACCCCTCCACTTT	CASSSTDNNSPLHF
TRBJ2-2	.	TRBV5-1	.	TGCGCCAGCAGCTCCGGACGGGGCACCGGGGAGCTGTTTTTT	CASSSGRGTGELFF
TRBJ2-1	TRBD1	TRBV20-1	few	TGCAGTGCCAGTCAGGGGGCTCGGTTGAACAATGAGCAGTTCTTC	CSASQGARLNNEQFF
TRBJ2-3	TRBD2	TRBV20-1	.	TGCAGTGCCCCCAGGCTAGCGGGAGCGACAGATACGCAGTATTTT	CSAPRLAGATDTQYF
TRBJ2-1	TRBD2	TRBV20-1	few	TGCAGTGCTAGAGGTAATAGCGGGACCCACAATGAGCAGTTCTTC	CSARGNSGTHNEQFF
TRBJ1-4	.	TRBV2	few	TGTGCCAGCTCGGGGGTGGCTAATGAAAAACTGTTTTTT	CASSGVANEKLFF
TRBJ1-5	.	TRBV6-5	.	TGTGCCAGCAGTTATGGGCCGGACGTTAGCAATCAGCCCCAGCATTTT	CASSYGPDVSNQPQHF
TRBJ2-2	.	TRBV7-2	.	TGTGCCAGCAGCTTGATTAGGGGGGAGCTGTTTTTT	CASSLIRGELFF
TRBJ1-2	TRBD1	TRBV19	few	TGTGCCATTCGGGACAGGGATCAGTATGGCTACACCTTC	CAIRDRDQYGYTF
TRBJ1-2	.	TRBV6-2/TRBV6-3	.	TGTGCCAGTTACGACGCGGGGAACTATGGCTACACCTTC	CASYDAGNYGYTF
TRBJ1-1	.	TRBV7-9	.	TGTGCCAACACCCCTGCCGGGAACACTGAAGCTTTCTTT	CANTPAGNTEAFF
TRBJ2-2	TRBD1	TRBV20-1	.	TGCAGTGCTAGACGGGGCCGGACAGGGGTAGGAGCCGGGGAGCTGTTTTTT	CSARRGRTGVGAGELFF
TRBJ1-1	.	TRBV7-9	once	TGTGCCAGCAGCTCCCCGGGGAGGGGGATCACTGAAGCTTTCTTT	CASSSPGRGITEAFF
TRBJ1-3	TRBD1	TRBV7-8	few	TGTGCCAGCAGCCGACAGGGGCCTGGAAACACCATATATTTT	CASSRQGPGNTIYF
TRBJ2-7	.	TRBV7-9	few	TGTGCCTCGAAGTGGGGGTCGAGCGAGCAGTACTTC	CASKWGSSEQYF
TRBJ2-3	.	TRBV7-8	few	TGTGCCAGCAGCTTGAGAGCAGGCTGGAGCGGTGCGCAGTATTTT	CASSLRAGWSGAQYF
TRBJ2-3	TRBD2	TRBV3-1	.	TGTGCCAGCAGCCAAAGCGGGGGGTTCACAGATACGCAGTATTTT	CASSQSGGFTDTQYF